This T cell receptor (beta chain) was sequenced in a study of T cells in Graves' hyperthyroidism and ophthalmopathy. Study-level findings and limits: The blood repertoire included most of the expanded thyroid clonotypes above 0.001.

Exclusion of a patient resulted from uncontrolled infection, other autoimmune disease, pregnancy or lactation. In making diagnoses, clinical symptoms, serum thyroxine and TRAb, thyroid ultrasound and orbital computed tomography were all used. Trimming shortened V by 2 bases and J by 3 bases, and 16 bases separated the two germline ends. The germline CDR1 and CDR2 sequences are MGHRA and YSYEKL. The CDR3 length is 16 residues. TCR beta CDR3 regions were amplified from RNA transcripts. HTBI primers were used for first-round RT-PCR of the TCR CDR3. TCRdb re-analysed the multiplex PCR reads in MiXCR, keeping a single row per CDR3 protein. This table holds 480,000 or so distinct CDR3 sequences, around 43% found once. This clonotype was recorded once. Its target is not known.

The TCR was taken from an adult woman with Graves' disease, either hyperthyroidism or ophthalmopathy (not recorded which). The V and J genes are TRBV4-1 and TRBJ1-2, with D unresolved. The sample consisted of peripheral blood or thyroid tissue (not recorded which). This CDR3 is CASSQLPWTVDYGYTF. Here the CDR3 DNA reads TGCGCCAGCAGCCAATTGCCCTGGACCGTCGACTATGGCTACACCTTC.